One sample yielded the 29 T cell receptor beta chains listed below, sequenced in a study of blood T cell repertoires in COVID-19. Measured with immunoSEQ multiplex PCR; TCRdb has only the in-frame clones, and not every one. Among 230,000 or so clones listed, more than 75% were seen once. The sequenced sample was peripheral blood. The receptors were sampled from a man aged 35-49 years with active or convalescent COVID-19.

V gene TRBV5-8 combines with J gene TRBJ2-6, with D tentatively TRBD2 (6 bases). The CDR3 totals 20 residues. CDR1 and CDR2 from the germline V gene are SGHTS and YDEGEE. The V end was cut by 1 base, the J end by 0 bases, with 20 bases between. The DNA for the CDR3 is TGTGCCAGCAGCTTGTGGGGCCGGGACTCACCCCTCTCTGGGGCCAACGTCCTGACTTTC. It yields the protein CASSLWGRDSPLSGANVLTF.

The gene calls are TRBV29-1 and TRBJ1-2; D is unresolved. The CDR3 extends over 12 amino acids. Germline-derived CDR1 and CDR2 are SQVTM and ANQGSEA. V was pared by 6 bases and J by 0 bases, with 8 bases between. CDR3 loop: CSVHLANYGYTF. The CDR3 nucleotides read TGCAGCGTCCACTTAGCTAACTATGGCTACACCTTC.

The chain uses TRBV5-8 and TRBJ1-2; TRBD1 aligns across 9 bases. V dropped 5 bases and J dropped 6; count of bases not matched to a gene: 8. This CDR3 spans 14 amino acids. The V gene's germline CDR1 is SGHTS and CDR2 YDEGEE. The CDR3 protein is CASRLQGAQNGYTF. The CDR3 DNA reads as TGTGCCAGCAGGTTACAGGGGGCGCAGAATGGCTACACCTTC.

This clone was recorded once. The chain employs TRBV28 and TRBJ2-3; 9 bases are a match to TRBD1. CDR1 is MDHEN, CDR2 SYDVKM, per germline. J lost 3 bases, V lost 5 bases, and 6 bases had no gene match. This CDR3 is built from 15 residues. CDR3 nucleotide sequence: TGTGCCAGCAGTCTATCCGGGACAGGGACAGATACGCAGTATTTT. Amino acids: CASSLSGTGTDTQYF.

The gene calls are TRBV27 and TRBJ1-1; D may be TRBD1 (5 bases). Germline assignment: CDR1 MNHEY and CDR2 SMNVEV (reference sequence). There are 12 residues in the CDR3. V dropped 2 bases and J dropped 7 bases, with 8 bases sitting between them. CDR3 sequence: CASSLRQGEAFF. In DNA, the CDR3 is TGTGCCAGCAGTTTACGCCAGGGTGAAGCTTTCTTT.

The J gene is TRBJ2-3, the V gene TRBV2; 9 nucleotides agree with TRBD1. Germline values: CDR1 SNHLY, CDR2 FYNNEI. There are 14 residues in the CDR3. Trimming took 7 bases from V and 2 from J; bases not matched to a gene: 4. The DNA for the CDR3 is TGTGCCAGCATCCGGACAGGGGTCACAGATACGCAGTATTTT. Translating it yields CASIRTGVTDTQYF.

The CDR3 sequence is CASSVGLDTQYF. The CDR3 nucleotides read TGTGCCAGCAGCGTAGGTCTAGATACGCAGTATTTT. V and J are TRBV9 and TRBJ2-3; D ambiguous. This CDR3 has 12 residues. Trimming removed 0 bases from V and 5 bases from J, with 4 bases in between. The V gene's germline CDR1 is SGDLS and CDR2 YYNGEE.

The chain uses TRBV7-3 and TRBJ2-3, with 8 bases fitting TRBD2. The CDR3 loop spans 14 amino acids. Trimming took 7 bases from V and 0 from J; bases not matched to a gene: 3. The germline V gene encodes CDR1 SGHTA and CDR2 FQGTGA. CDR3 sequence: CASTPGGSTDTQYF. DNA of the CDR3: TGTGCCAGCACCCCGGGGGGGAGCACAGATACGCAGTATTTT.

The J gene is TRBJ2-7, the V gene TRBV19; 7 bases are shared with TRBD2. The length of the CDR3 is 14 residues. In germline, CDR1 is LNHDA, CDR2 SQIVND (reference sequence). The V gene end was trimmed by 7 bases and the J gene end by 9 bases; junction bases not matched to a gene: 15. CDR3 in DNA: TGTGCCAGTACCCTCCAATTGGGGGGGAGCACGCAGTACTTC. It yields the protein CASTLQLGGSTQYF. The whole variable domain, remainder taken from reference TRBV19 and TRBJ2-7, is DGGITQSPKYLFRKEGQNVTLSCEQNLNHDAMYWYRQDPGQGLRLIYYSQIVNDFQKGDIAEGYSVSREKKESFPLTVTSAQKNPTAFYLCASTLQLGGSTQYFGPGTRLTVT.

The rearrangement links TRBV7-3 to TRBJ2-5; no reliable D call. V was pared by 5 bases and J by 1 base, with 11 bases between. CDR1 and CDR2 (germline): SGHTA, FQGTGA. The CDR3 has 14 amino acids. DNA for the CDR3: TGTGCCAGCAGCCAAGGCGGCGGCCAAGAGACCCAGTACTTC. Protein product: CASSQGGGQETQYF. Looking up the rest from reference TRBV7-3 and TRBJ2-5 gives the full variable domain: GAGVSQTPSNKVTEKGKYVELRCDPISGHTALYWYRQSLGQGPEFLIYFQGTGAADDSGLPNDRFFAVRPEGSVSTLKIQRTERGDSAVYLCASSQGGGQETQYFGPGTRLLVL.

This rearrangement joins TRBV7-9 to TRBJ2-5; no clear D. Germline CDR1 reads SEHNR; CDR2 reads FQNEAQ (reference sequence). CDR3 length: 15 residues. Trimming left V 1 base short and J 0 bases short, with 9 bases between. The CDR3: CASSLELSYQETQYF. CDR3 bases: TGTGCCAGCAGCTTAGAGCTATCGTACCAAGAGACCCAGTACTTC.

The chain is built from TRBV6-9 and TRBJ1-2, with D possibly matching TRBD1 (6 bases). Germline values: CDR1 MNHGY, CDR2 SVAAGI. V lost 8 bases to trimming and J lost 9 bases, with 16 bases between them. The CDR3 consists of 12 residues. The CDR3 region is CASYRALGCYTF. CDR3 nucleotide sequence: TGTGCCAGCTACAGGGCCCTAGGATGCTACACCTTC.

J is TRBJ2-6 and V is TRBV5-1; 8 bases match TRBD1. The germline CDR1 and CDR2 sequences are SGHRS and YFSETQ. The V gene end was trimmed by 2 bases and the J gene end by 0 bases; junction bases not matched to a gene: 7. The CDR3 spans 18 residues. CDR3 protein: CASSFGQGGSSGANVLTF. Written as DNA, the CDR3 is TGCGCCAGCAGCTTCGGACAGGGAGGATCCTCTGGGGCCAACGTCCTGACTTTC.

The rearrangement joins TRBV11-2 to TRBJ1-6; TRBD1 is a possible D gene (6 bases). The CDR3 is made up of 15 amino acids. Germline V CDR1 and CDR2: SGHAT, FQNNGV. V lost 4 bases, J lost 7 bases, and 14 bases lay in between. This CDR3 is CASSSKTGVNSPLHF. Written as DNA, the CDR3 is TGTGCCAGCAGCTCGAAGACAGGAGTGAATTCACCCCTCCACTTT.

The J gene is TRBJ1-1, the V gene TRBV5-1; 8 positions agree with TRBD1. The CDR3 has 14 amino acids. Looked up from germline, CDR1 is SGHRS and CDR2 is YFSETQ. J gave up 1 base and V 4 bases, and 3 bases lay outside the gene matches. The CDR3 bases are TGCGCCAGCAGCGTGACAGGGGAGAACACTGAAGCTTTCTTT. Encoded protein: CASSVTGENTEAFF. The full variable domain, completed using reference TRBV5-1 and TRBJ1-1, is KAGVTQTPRYLIKTRGQQVTLSCSPISGHRSVSWYQQTPGQGLQFLFEYFSETQRNKGNFPGRFSGRQFSNSRSEMNVSTLELGDSALYLCASSVTGENTEAFFGQGTRLTVV.

The V gene is TRBV28, the J gene TRBJ2-1, with D possibly being TRBD2 (5 bases). Per germline, CDR1 MDHEN and CDR2 SYDVKM. The V and J ends lost 3 bases and 0 bases respectively, with 9 bases between them. CDR3 length: 15 residues. CDR3 in amino acids: CASSFSGSSYNEQFF. The CDR3 DNA follows: TGTGCCAGCAGTTTTTCGGGGAGCTCCTACAATGAGCAGTTCTTC.

The rearrangement links TRBV5-1 to TRBJ2-7; 9 bases agree with TRBD1. Germline V gene sequence: CDR1 SGHRS, CDR2 YFSETQ. The CDR3 runs 14 residues. Unmatched junction bases numbered 9, after V lost 5 bases and J lost 6 bases. This CDR3 reads CASRAGTGNTEQYF. The DNA of the CDR3 is TGCGCCAGCAGGGCCGGGACAGGGAACACCGAGCAGTACTTC.

The chain couples TRBV7-9 to TRBJ1-1; 9 bases line up with TRBD1. Germline V gene sequence: CDR1 SEHNR, CDR2 FQNEAQ (reference sequence). After removal of 1 base from V and 1 base from J, the junction contained 7 bases not matched to a gene. The CDR3 sequence is 17 residues long. CDR3 region: CASSLGWGDRANTEAFF. In DNA form, the CDR3 reads TGTGCCAGCAGCTTAGGTTGGGGGGACAGGGCGAACACTGAAGCTTTCTTT.

This clone was seen a handful of times. The identical CDR3 is also encoded by other nucleotide sequences in the sample. The rearrangement uses TRBV3-1 (or the pseudogene TRBV3-2) and TRBJ1-5, with D unclear. The germline CDR1 and CDR2 sequences are LGHDT and YNNKEL (reference sequence). There are 13 residues in the CDR3. Trimming left V 0 bases short and J 5 bases short, with 5 bases between. Here the CDR3 reads CASSQDLDQPQHF. CDR3 in DNA: TGTGCCAGCAGCCAAGACCTCGATCAGCCCCAGCATTTT.

This clone was found once. The chain recombines TRBV28 with TRBJ1-1, with a weak D call TRBD1 (5 bases). The germline V and J ends were trimmed by 8 bases and 0 bases, with 16 bases remaining between them. The CDR3 has 15 residues. The V gene's germline CDR1 is MDHEN and CDR2 SYDVKM. In DNA form, the CDR3 reads TGTGCCAGCTCAGGCAGGGAAAATATGAACACTGAAGCTTTCTTT. Translated, it gives CASSGRENMNTEAFF.

This chain connects TRBV7-2 to TRBJ2-3; D is possibly TRBD1 (5 bases). The germline V gene has CDR1 SGHTA and CDR2 FQGNSA. The V and J ends lost 5 bases and 4 bases respectively, with 16 bases between them. There are 15 residues in the CDR3. CDR3 sequence reads: CASSPWAGKADTQYF. In DNA form, the CDR3 reads TGTGCCAGCAGCCCCTGGGCAGGGAAGGCAGATACGCAGTATTTT.

The chain uses TRBV12-5 and TRBJ2-3; TRBD2 agrees at 7 bases. J gave up 2 bases and V 5 bases, and 4 bases lay outside the gene matches. The CDR3 loop spans 14 amino acids. Looked up from germline, CDR1 is LGHNT and CDR2 is FRNRAP. CDR3 coding DNA: TGTGCTAGTGGTCGGGACTACTCCACAGATACGCAGTATTTT. This gives the protein CASGRDYSTDTQYF.

The V call is TRBV19, the J call TRBJ1-2; D not resolved. Trimming stripped 9 bases from V and 2 bases from J, with 16 bases between. Germline V gene lookup returns CDR1 LNHDA and CDR2 SQIVND (reference sequence). This CDR3 has 14 residues. The CDR3 DNA reads TGTGCCAGCCTCGCCCCTGGCCAGAACTATGGCTACACCTTC. It yields the protein CASLAPGQNYGYTF.

The V gene is TRBV27, the J gene TRBJ2-1; tentative D call: TRBD1 (6 bases). Trimming took off 4 bases at V and 0 bases at J, with 13 bases between the two ends. The CDR3 extends over 16 amino acids. The germline gives CDR1 MNHEY, CDR2 SMNVEV (reference sequence). The CDR3 loop reads CASSWLQGYSYNEQFF. As DNA, the CDR3 is TGTGCCAGCAGTTGGCTACAGGGCTACTCCTACAATGAGCAGTTCTTC.

This clone was recorded once. This rearrangement joins TRBV5-1 to TRBJ1-3, with D possibly TRBD1 on 6 matching bases. Trimming took 2 bases from V and 2 from J, leaving 14 bases between them. The CDR3 sequence is 16 residues long. The germline CDR1 and CDR2 sequences are SGHRS and YFSETQ. The CDR3 DNA is TGCGCCAGCAGCTTAGGGACACTTCCCCCTGGAAACACCATATATTTT. This sequence encodes CASSLGTLPPGNTIYF.

The chain uses TRBV6-4 and TRBJ2-2; TRBD2 matches 14 bases. The junction had 5 bases not matched to a gene; V was cut back by 7 bases and J by 7 bases. Germline loops: CDR1 MRHNA, CDR2 SNTAGT. The CDR3 totals 15 residues. The CDR3 sequence is CASTGLAGGGGELFF. The CDR3 coding sequence is TGTGCCAGCACCGGACTAGCGGGAGGCGGCGGGGAGCTGTTTTTT.

The genes are TRBV12-3 or TRBV12-4 and TRBJ1-5, with D possibly TRBD1 on 5 matching bases. V lost 7 bases and J 7 bases, leaving 11 bases between the germline ends. The CDR3 is made up of 12 amino acids. As DNA, the CDR3 is TGTGCCAGCACCGGGGGAGGACAGCCCCAGCATTTT. Residues: CASTGGGQPQHF.

V usage is TRBV6-6 and J usage is TRBJ1-4; the match to TRBD1 covers 9 bases. The V and J ends lost 6 bases and 6 bases, in that order; junction bases with no gene match: 5. The CDR3 totals 14 residues. Germline V gene lookup returns CDR1 MNHNY and CDR2 SVGAGI (reference sequence). CDR3 sequence reads: CASRPGQGYEKLFF. In DNA form, the CDR3 reads TGTGCCAGCAGGCCGGGACAGGGCTATGAAAAACTGTTTTTT.

The chain combines TRBV27 with TRBJ2-3; 15 bases fit TRBD2. The CDR3 totals 16 residues. The V and J ends lost 3 bases and 3 bases, in that order; junction bases with no gene match: 1. Germline lookup yields CDR1 MNHEY and CDR2 SMNVEV (reference sequence). The CDR3 protein is CASSLGTSGRTDTQYF. As DNA, the CDR3 is TGTGCCAGCAGTTTGGGGACTAGCGGGAGGACAGATACGCAGTATTTT.